The T cell receptor beta chain under discussion was sequenced for a study of blood T cell repertoires in COVID-19. Overall study: Samples of COVID-19 (acute and convalescent) were obtained from the United States, Italy and Spain. T cells, B-cell-depleted T cells, or PBMCs supplied cDNA or gDNA.

Authors' processing steps: Amplified reference gene primers provided the basis for estimating nucleated cell counts. Profiled with immunoSEQ multiplex PCR; TCRdb holds only in-frame clones, not every one. V and J calls and clone size are copied from that table; D and trimming were computed from the DNA. The sample contains tens of thousands of clones, approximately 90% of which appear only once. This CDR3 comprises 10 residues. The germline gives CDR1 DFQATT, CDR2 SNEGSKA (reference sequence). V shed 4 bases and J shed 11 bases, with 11 bases lying between them. This sequence was found in a woman in her forties or fifties with acute or convalescent COVID-19. V gene TRBV20-1 combines with J gene TRBJ1-1, with D possibly matching TRBD1 (5 bases). The sample comprised peripheral blood. CDR3: CSATQVLAFF. CDR3 DNA sequence: TGCAGTGCTACACAGGTATTGGCTTTCTTT.